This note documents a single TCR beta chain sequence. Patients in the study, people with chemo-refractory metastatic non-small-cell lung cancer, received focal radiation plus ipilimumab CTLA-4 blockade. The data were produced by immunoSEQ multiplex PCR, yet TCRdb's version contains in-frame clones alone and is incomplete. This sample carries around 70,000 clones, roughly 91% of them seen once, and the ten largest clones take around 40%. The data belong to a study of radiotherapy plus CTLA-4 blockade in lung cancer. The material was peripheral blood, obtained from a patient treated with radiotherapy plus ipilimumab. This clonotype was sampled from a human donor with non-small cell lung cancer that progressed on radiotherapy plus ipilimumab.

CDR3 DNA: TGCGCCAGCAGATTGACAGGGTCGGGAGAGACCCAGTACTTC. As protein: CASRLTGSGETQYF. The chain joins TRBV5-1 to TRBJ2-5; 7 nucleotides line up with TRBD1. Germline V lookup: CDR1 SGHRS, CDR2 YFSETQ. The ends lost 5 bases at V and 4 bases at J; junction bases unmatched: 8. This CDR3 region has 14 residues.